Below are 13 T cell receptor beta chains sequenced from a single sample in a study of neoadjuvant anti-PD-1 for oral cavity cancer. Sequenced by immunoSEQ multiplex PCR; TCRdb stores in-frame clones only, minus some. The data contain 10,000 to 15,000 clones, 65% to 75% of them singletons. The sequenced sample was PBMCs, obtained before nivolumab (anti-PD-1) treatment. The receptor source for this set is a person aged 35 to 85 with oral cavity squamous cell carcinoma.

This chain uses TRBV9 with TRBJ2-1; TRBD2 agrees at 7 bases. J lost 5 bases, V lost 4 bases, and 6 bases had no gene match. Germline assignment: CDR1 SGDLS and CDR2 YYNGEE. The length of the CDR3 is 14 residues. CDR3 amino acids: CASSTGGGDNEQFF. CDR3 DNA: TGTGCCAGCAGCACCGGTGGGGGGGACAATGAGCAGTTCTTC.

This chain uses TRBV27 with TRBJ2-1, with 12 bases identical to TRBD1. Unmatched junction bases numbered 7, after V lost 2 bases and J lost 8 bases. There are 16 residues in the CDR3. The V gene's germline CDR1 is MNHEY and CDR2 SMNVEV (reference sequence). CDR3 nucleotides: TGTGCCAGCAGTTTAGGTTGGGACAGGGGGCTCTATGAGCAGTTCTTC. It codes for CASSLGWDRGLYEQFF.

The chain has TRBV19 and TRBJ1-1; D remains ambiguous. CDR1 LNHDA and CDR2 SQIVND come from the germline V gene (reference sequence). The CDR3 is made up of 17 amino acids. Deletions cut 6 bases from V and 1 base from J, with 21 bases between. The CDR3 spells CASRDLYEKGKNTEAFF. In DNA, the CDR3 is TGTGCCAGTAGGGATCTATACGAGAAGGGAAAGAACACTGAAGCTTTCTTT.

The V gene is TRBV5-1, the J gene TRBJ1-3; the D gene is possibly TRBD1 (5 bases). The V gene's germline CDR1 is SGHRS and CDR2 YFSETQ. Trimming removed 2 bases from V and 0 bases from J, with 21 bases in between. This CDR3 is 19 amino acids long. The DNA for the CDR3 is TGCGCCAGCAGCTTTACGATATCCCCGGGACCTTCCTCTGGAAACACCATATATTTT. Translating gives CASSFTISPGPSSGNTIYF.

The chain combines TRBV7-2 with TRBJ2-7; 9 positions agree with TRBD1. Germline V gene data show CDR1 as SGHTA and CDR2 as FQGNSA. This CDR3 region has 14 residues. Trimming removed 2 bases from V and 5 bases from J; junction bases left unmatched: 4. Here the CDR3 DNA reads TGTGCCAGCAGCTTATCGGGACAGGGCCACGAGCAGTACTTC. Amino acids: CASSLSGQGHEQYF.

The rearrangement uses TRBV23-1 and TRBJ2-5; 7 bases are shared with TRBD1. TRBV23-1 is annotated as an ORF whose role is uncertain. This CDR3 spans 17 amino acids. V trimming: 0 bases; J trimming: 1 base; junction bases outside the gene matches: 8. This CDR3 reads CASSQSRPRGPQETQYF. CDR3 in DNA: TGCGCCAGCAGTCAATCGCGCCCAAGGGGGCCCCAAGAGACCCAGTACTTC.

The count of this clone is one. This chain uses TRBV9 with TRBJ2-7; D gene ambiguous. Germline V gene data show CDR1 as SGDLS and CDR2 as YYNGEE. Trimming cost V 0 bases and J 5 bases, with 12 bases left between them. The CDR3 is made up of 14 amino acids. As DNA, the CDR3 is TGTGCCAGCAGCGTAGACGGTACCCGTCACGAGCAGTACTTC. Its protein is CASSVDGTRHEQYF.

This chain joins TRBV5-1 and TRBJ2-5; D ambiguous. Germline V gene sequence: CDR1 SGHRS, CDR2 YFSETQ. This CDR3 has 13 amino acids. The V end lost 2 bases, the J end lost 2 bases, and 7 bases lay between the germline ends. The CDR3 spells CASSFALQETQYF. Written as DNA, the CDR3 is TGCGCCAGCAGCTTCGCCCTTCAAGAGACCCAGTACTTC. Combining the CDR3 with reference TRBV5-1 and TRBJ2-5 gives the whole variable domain KAGVTQTPRYLIKTRGQQVTLSCSPISGHRSVSWYQQTPGQGLQFLFEYFSETQRNKGNFPGRFSGRQFSNSRSEMNVSTLELGDSALYLCASSFALQETQYFGPGTRLLVL.

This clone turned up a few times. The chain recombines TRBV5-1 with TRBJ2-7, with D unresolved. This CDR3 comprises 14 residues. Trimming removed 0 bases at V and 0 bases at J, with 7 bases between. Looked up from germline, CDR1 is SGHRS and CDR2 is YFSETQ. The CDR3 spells CASSLEVSSYEQYF. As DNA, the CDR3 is TGCGCCAGCAGCTTGGAGGTAAGCTCCTACGAGCAGTACTTC.

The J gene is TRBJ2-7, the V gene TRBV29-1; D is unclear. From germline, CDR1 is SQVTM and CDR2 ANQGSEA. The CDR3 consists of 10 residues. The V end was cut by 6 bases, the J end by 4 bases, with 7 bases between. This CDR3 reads CSVGDYEQYF. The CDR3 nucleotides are TGCAGCGTAGGCGATTACGAGCAGTACTTC.

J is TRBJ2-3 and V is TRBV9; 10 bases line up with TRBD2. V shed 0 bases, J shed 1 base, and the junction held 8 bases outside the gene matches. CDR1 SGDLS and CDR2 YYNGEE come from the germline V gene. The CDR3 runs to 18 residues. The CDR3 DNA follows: TGTGCCAGCAGCGTAGGTCCTAGCGGGAGAGGAGGCACAGATACGCAGTATTTT. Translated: CASSVGPSGRGGTDTQYF.

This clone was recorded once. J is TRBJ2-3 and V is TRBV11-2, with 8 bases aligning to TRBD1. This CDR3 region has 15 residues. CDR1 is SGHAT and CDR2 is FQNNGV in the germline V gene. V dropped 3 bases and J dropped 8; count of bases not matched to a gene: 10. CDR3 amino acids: CASSFGTGARATQYF. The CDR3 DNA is TGTGCCAGCAGCTTCGGGACAGGAGCACGAGCTACGCAGTATTTT.

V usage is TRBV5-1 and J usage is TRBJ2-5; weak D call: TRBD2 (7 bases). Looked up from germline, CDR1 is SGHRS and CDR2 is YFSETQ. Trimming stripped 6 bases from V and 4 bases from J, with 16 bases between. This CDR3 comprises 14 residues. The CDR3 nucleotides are TGCGCCAGCACCAACAGGGAGGGGATAGAGACCCAGTACTTC. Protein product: CASTNREGIETQYF.